The next 23 T cell receptor beta chains were all read from a single sample in a study of T-cell reconstitution after alpha-beta-depleted transplantation in children. Preparation of the TCRbeta library used unique molecular identifiers. TCRdb re-analysed the PCR reads in MiXCR, keeping a single row per CDR3 protein. Of about 580,000 distinct CDR3 sequences listed, 20% to 25% are singletons. Specimen: PBMCs, mostly from graft donor cells, collected 360 days after TCRalphabeta/CD19-depleted stem cell transplant. The source of these receptors is a boy under two years old who had a stem cell transplant for acute myeloid leukemia, so the T cells may come from the graft donor.

This sequence joins TRBV12-3 or TRBV12-4 and TRBJ1-5; perhaps TRBD1 as D (6 bases). Trimming removed 11 bases at V and 4 bases at J, with 18 bases between. The CDR3 totals 14 residues. CDR3 DNA sequence: TGTGCCTCCCTCGGGGGGGCGATAAATCAGCCCCAGCATTTT. Its translation is CASLGGAINQPQHF.

This clonotype was observed at least ten times. The CDR3 DNA sequence: TGCAGTGCTAGAGGTCAGGGGGAGAGCACTGAAGCTTTCTTT. It codes for CSARGQGESTEAFF. The J gene is TRBJ1-1, the V gene TRBV20-1; TRBD1 matches 7 bases. The J segment lost 4 bases and the V segment lost 1 base, leaving 6 bases of the junction unmatched. The CDR3 is 14 residues long. CDR1 DFQATT and CDR2 SNEGSKA come from the germline V gene (reference sequence).

The CDR3 protein is CASSQEGDGPVHF. Written as DNA, the CDR3 is TGCGCCAGCAGCCAAGAGGGTGACGGCCCAGTGCATTTT. The J gene is TRBJ1-5, the V gene TRBV4-1; D is ambiguous. The CDR3 has 13 amino acids. Germline CDR1 is MGHRA and CDR2 is YSYEKL. The V end lost 0 bases, the J end lost 15 bases, and 15 bases lay between the germline ends.

This clonotype was seen only a few times. This chain connects TRBV20-1 to TRBJ2-3; 12 bases match TRBD2. This CDR3 contains 15 residues. The V and J ends lost 3 bases and 6 bases, in that order; junction bases with no gene match: 7. The germline V gene has CDR1 DFQATT and CDR2 SNEGSKA (reference sequence). CDR3 region: CSARVLAGGGDTQYF. CDR3 nucleotides: TGCAGTGCTAGGGTACTAGCGGGGGGAGGGGATACGCAGTATTTT.

The chain recombines TRBV21-1 with TRBJ2-1; the table assigns TRBD1, which was not confirmed against the DNA. TRBV21-1 represents a pseudogene. This CDR3 comprises 13 residues. DNA for the CDR3: TGTGCCAGCAGCAAAAGGGGGGGCAGCCGGCAGTTCTTC. As protein: CASSKRGGSRQFF.

This clonotype came up many times. The V and J genes are TRBV12-3 or TRBV12-4 and TRBJ1-6; 8 bases fit TRBD1. This CDR3 is built from 15 residues. Unmatched junction bases numbered 9, after V lost 6 bases and J lost 8 bases. CDR3 sequence reads: CASSPRTGRDSPLHF. The CDR3 DNA reads as TGTGCCAGCAGCCCACGGACAGGGAGAGATTCACCCCTCCACTTT.

In its sample, this clonotype was seen a few times. The chain combines TRBV7-9 with TRBJ2-1; 9 bases line up with TRBD2. This CDR3 spans 15 amino acids. Germline CDR1 and CDR2: SEHNR and FQNEAQ (reference sequence). J was trimmed by 2 bases and V by 6 bases; bases with no gene match: 5. The CDR3 region is CASRPSSGTYNEQFF. In nucleotides, the CDR3 is TGTGCCAGCAGACCCTCTAGCGGGACCTACAATGAGCAGTTCTTC.

This clonotype was seen at least ten times. This rearrangement joins TRBV20-1 to TRBJ1-2; 9 nucleotides agree with TRBD1. CDR3 length: 13 amino acids. The V and J ends lost 6 bases and 7 bases, in that order; junction bases with no gene match: 9. Germline V CDR1 and CDR2: DFQATT, SNEGSKA (reference sequence). CDR3 protein: CSAGDRERLGYTF. The CDR3 bases are TGCAGTGCAGGGGACAGGGAGAGGCTTGGCTACACCTTC.

This chain uses TRBV12-3 or TRBV12-4 with TRBJ1-1, with a tentative D call TRBD1 (5 bases). The V gene lost 7 bases and the J gene lost 1 base, with 16 bases spanning the gap. CDR3 length equals 15 residues. CDR3: CASTTSGGWNTEAFF. CDR3 in DNA: TGTGCCAGCACCACATCTGGGGGATGGAACACTGAAGCTTTCTTT.

In its sample, this clonotype was seen many times. The chain has TRBV7-2 and TRBJ2-1; 9 bases fit TRBD2. CDR1 is SGHTA and CDR2 is FQGNSA in the germline V gene. J gave up 9 bases and V 3 bases, and 12 bases lay outside the gene matches. CDR3 size: 16 residues. CDR3 sequence: CASSLRWRGGGSEQFF. In DNA, the CDR3 is TGTGCCAGCAGCTTGAGGTGGCGGGGGGGCGGGAGTGAGCAGTTCTTC.

The CDR3 spells CASTLRRSYNEQFF. CDR3 DNA sequence: TGTGCCAGCACCCTTCGGCGCTCCTACAATGAGCAGTTCTTC. The chain carries TRBV11-3 and TRBJ2-1, with unresolved D. Trimming shortened V by 7 bases and J by 0 bases, and 10 bases separated the two germline ends. The germline V gene has CDR1 SGHNT and CDR2 YENEEA. The CDR3 contains 14 residues.

This clonotype was observed a few times. The chain has TRBV15 and TRBJ1-6; D is unclear. The V gene lost 4 bases and the J gene lost 8 bases, with 6 bases spanning the gap. The CDR3 loop spans 12 amino acids. The germline gives CDR1 LNHNV, CDR2 YYDKDF (reference sequence). CDR3 bases: TGTGCCACCAGCACCCCTGATTCACCCCTCCACTTT. Protein product: CATSTPDSPLHF.

This clonotype was detected a few times. This chain joins TRBV20-1 and TRBJ1-6; 7 bases match TRBD1. Trimming cost V 5 bases and J 7 bases; bases outside gene matches: 8. Germline assignment: CDR1 DFQATT and CDR2 SNEGSKA (reference sequence). This CDR3 comprises 14 residues. In DNA form, the CDR3 reads TGCAGTGCTTCCACCGACAGGGCGAATTCACCCCTCCACTTT. Translated: CSASTDRANSPLHF.

This clonotype was counted many times. CDR3 sequence (DNA): TGTGCCAGCAGTTACTCGCCCCGTTACAATGAGCAGTTCTTC. It yields the protein CASSYSPRYNEQFF. This sequence joins TRBV12-3 or TRBV12-4 and TRBJ2-1, with D unresolved. There are 14 residues in the CDR3. V lost 4 bases and J 4 bases, leaving 11 bases between the germline ends.

A single count supports this clonotype. The rearrangement joins TRBV12-2 to TRBJ2-1; no check of the table's D call, TRBD2, against the DNA was made. TRBV12-2 is flagged as a pseudogene. The CDR3 is 17 residues long. CDR3 loop: CASRLVAIWAGGDEQFF. CDR3 sequence (DNA): TGTGCAAGTCGCTTAGTAGCGATTTGGGCGGGGGGGGATGAGCAGTTCTTC.

The chain links TRBV6-5 to TRBJ2-2, with 9 positions matching TRBD1. Per germline, CDR1 MNHEY and CDR2 SVGAGI. V lost 10 bases, J lost 4 bases, and 7 bases stayed unmatched. The CDR3 length is 14 residues. The CDR3 nucleotides read TGTGCCACCATGGGACAGGGAGGCACCGGGGAGCTGTTTTTT. Protein product: CATMGQGGTGELFF.

This clonotype has ten or more counts. The chain links TRBV20-1 to TRBJ2-7; 7 bases line up with TRBD2. This CDR3 comprises 13 residues. The V and J ends lost 2 bases and 6 bases, in that order; junction bases with no gene match: 7. Germline CDR1 DFQATT, CDR2 SNEGSKA (reference sequence). CDR3 nucleotides: TGCAGTGCTAGAATTCGATCGGGGGGCGAGCAGTACTTC. This codes for CSARIRSGGEQYF.

The V gene is TRBV20-1, the J gene TRBJ2-1; 14 nucleotides agree with TRBD2. With V trimmed by 1 base and J by 9 bases, 5 bases remained unmatched. Germline values: CDR1 DFQATT, CDR2 SNEGSKA (reference sequence). The CDR3 consists of 15 residues. CDR3 in DNA: TGCAGTGCTAGAGCCGGGACTAGCGGGGGAGTTGAGCAGTTCTTC. Protein sequence: CSARAGTSGGVEQFF.

This clonotype appeared a single time. The CDR3 DNA reads as TGTGCCACCAGCAGAGATTTGTCAGGGTCCACAGATACGCAGTATTTT. Protein sequence: CATSRDLSGSTDTQYF. The V gene is TRBV15, the J gene TRBJ2-3; D might be TRBD1 (5 bases). Trimming stripped 0 bases from V and 2 bases from J, with 12 bases between. CDR3 length equals 16 residues. CDR1 is LNHNV and CDR2 is YYDKDF in the germline V gene (reference sequence).

The table lists this clonotype with many counts. V gene TRBV4-3 combines with J gene TRBJ2-5; no firm D call. Per the germline V gene, CDR1 is LGHNA and CDR2 is YSLEER. V was cut by 0 bases and J by 5 bases, with 7 bases left in between. The CDR3 extends over 13 amino acids. CDR3 sequence: CASSQDRAETQYF. The CDR3, as DNA: TGCGCCAGCAGCCAAGATCGGGCGGAGACCCAGTACTTC.

The chain uses TRBV9 and TRBJ2-1; 11 nucleotides agree with TRBD2. Unmatched junction bases numbered 6, after V lost 4 bases and J lost 9 bases. The germline CDR1 and CDR2 sequences are SGDLS and YYNGEE. CDR3 size: 14 residues. CDR3 DNA: TGTGCCAGCAGCCTGACTAGCGGGGTTCCTGAGCAGTTCTTC. This codes for CASSLTSGVPEQFF.

This chain joins TRBV5-5 and TRBJ1-2, with D uncertain. Trimming took off 0 bases at V and 0 bases at J, with 9 bases between the two ends. CDR1 is SGHKS, CDR2 YYEKEE, per germline (reference sequence). The CDR3 totals 15 residues. The CDR3 DNA reads as TGTGCCAGCAGCTTGGAAGGTTCCTCTAACTATGGCTACACCTTC. It translates to CASSLEGSSNYGYTF.

This clonotype was seen a handful of times. The V gene is TRBV27, the J gene TRBJ2-1; 7 bases match TRBD1. The junction had 12 bases not matched to a gene; V was cut back by 4 bases and J by 3 bases. Germline CDR1 is MNHEY and CDR2 is SMNVEV (reference sequence). CDR3 size: 17 residues. CDR3: CASSYGLTRDSYNEQFF. DNA of the CDR3: TGTGCCAGCAGTTACGGCCTAACTCGGGACAGCTACAATGAGCAGTTCTTC.